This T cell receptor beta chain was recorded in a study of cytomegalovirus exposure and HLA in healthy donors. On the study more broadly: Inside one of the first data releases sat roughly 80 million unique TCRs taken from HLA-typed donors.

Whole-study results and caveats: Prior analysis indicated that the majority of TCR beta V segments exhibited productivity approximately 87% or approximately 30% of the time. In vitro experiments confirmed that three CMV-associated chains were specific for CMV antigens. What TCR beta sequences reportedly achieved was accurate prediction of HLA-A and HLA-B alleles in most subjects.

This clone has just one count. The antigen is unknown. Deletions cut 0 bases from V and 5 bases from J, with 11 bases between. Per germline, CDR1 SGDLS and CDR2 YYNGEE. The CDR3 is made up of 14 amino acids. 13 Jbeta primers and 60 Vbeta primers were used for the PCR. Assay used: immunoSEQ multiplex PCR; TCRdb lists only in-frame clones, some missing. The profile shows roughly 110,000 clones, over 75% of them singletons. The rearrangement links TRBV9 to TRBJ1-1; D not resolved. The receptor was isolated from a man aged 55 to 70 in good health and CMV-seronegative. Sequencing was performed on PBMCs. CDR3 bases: TGTGCCAGCAGCGTAGCCCGGGTACCGACTGAAGCTTTCTTT. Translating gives CASSVARVPTEAFF.